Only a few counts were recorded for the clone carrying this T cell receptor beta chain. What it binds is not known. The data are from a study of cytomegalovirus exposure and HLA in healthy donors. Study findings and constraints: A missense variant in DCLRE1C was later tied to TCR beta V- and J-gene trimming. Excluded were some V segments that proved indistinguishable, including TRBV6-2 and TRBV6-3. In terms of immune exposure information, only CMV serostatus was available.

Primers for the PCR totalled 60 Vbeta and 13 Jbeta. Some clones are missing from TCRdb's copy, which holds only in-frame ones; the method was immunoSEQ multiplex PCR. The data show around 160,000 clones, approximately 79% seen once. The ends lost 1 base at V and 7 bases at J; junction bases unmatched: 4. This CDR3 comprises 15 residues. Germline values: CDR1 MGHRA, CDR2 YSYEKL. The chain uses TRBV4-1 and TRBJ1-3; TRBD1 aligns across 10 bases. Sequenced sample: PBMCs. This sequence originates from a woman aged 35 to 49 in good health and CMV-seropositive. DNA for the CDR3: TGCGCCAGCAGCCAAGGGACAGGGGGAAGCAACACCATATATTTT. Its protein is CASSQGTGGSNTIYF.